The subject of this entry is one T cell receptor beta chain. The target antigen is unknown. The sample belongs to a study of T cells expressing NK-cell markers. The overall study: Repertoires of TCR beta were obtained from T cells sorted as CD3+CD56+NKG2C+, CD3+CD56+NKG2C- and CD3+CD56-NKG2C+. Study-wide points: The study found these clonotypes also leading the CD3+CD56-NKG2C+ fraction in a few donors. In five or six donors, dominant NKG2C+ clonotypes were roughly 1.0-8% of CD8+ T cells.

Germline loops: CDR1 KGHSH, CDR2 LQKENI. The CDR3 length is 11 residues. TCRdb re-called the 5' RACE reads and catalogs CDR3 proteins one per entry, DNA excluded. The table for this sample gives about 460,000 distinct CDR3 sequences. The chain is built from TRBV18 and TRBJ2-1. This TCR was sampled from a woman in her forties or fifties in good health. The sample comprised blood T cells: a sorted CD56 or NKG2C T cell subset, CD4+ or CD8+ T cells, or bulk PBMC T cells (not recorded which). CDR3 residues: CASSPGYEQFF.